These 3 T cell receptor beta chains share one sample of origin, sequenced in a study of shared T cell receptors in the human thymus. Generated by immunoSEQ multiplex PCR, the TCRdb table keeps only in-frame clones and is missing some. The sample has 700,000 to 750,000 clones, approximately 85% seen once. In addition, the sample was reused for a study of human thymus T cells.

The sample was thymocytes. Receptors originate from a girl under three years old with a congenital heart defect.

The chain uses TRBV28 and TRBJ1-5; no firm D call. This CDR3 is built from 16 residues. Trimming took off 5 bases at V and 1 base at J, with 15 bases between the two ends. Germline CDR1 MDHEN, CDR2 SYDVKM. The CDR3 region is CASSTARRWSNQPQHF. The CDR3 DNA reads TGTGCCAGCAGTACCGCACGTCGGTGGAGCAATCAGCCCCAGCATTTT.

The rearrangement links TRBV5-1 to TRBJ2-5; the match to TRBD1 covers 8 bases. CDR1 and CDR2 from the germline V gene are SGHRS and YFSETQ. V trimming: 1 base; J trimming: 2 bases; junction bases outside the gene matches: 10. The CDR3 totals 17 residues. The DNA for the CDR3 is TGCGCCAGCAGCTTGCACATCAGGGGGACAGGACAAGAGACCCAGTACTTC. Amino acid sequence: CASSLHIRGTGQETQYF.

The rearrangement joins TRBV2 to TRBJ1-6; D might be TRBD1 (6 bases). Germline lookup yields CDR1 SNHLY and CDR2 FYNNEI. The CDR3 is made up of 16 amino acids. V lost 3 bases to trimming and J lost 12 bases, with 21 bases between them. Written as DNA, the CDR3 is TGTGCCAGCAGTGATCCTTTGAGGCAGGGGTCGTTACCCCTCCACTTT. This sequence encodes CASSDPLRQGSLPLHF.